This record looks at one T cell receptor beta chain sequence and its context. Deletions cut 5 bases from V and 3 bases from J, with 16 bases between. The CDR3 sequence is 15 residues long. The germline gives CDR1 MNHEY, CDR2 SVGEGT. The data originate from a study of blood T cell repertoires in COVID-19. Study summary: Sources were T cells, B-cell-depleted T cells, or PBMCs; the material itself was cDNA or gDNA.

Profiled with immunoSEQ multiplex PCR; TCRdb holds only in-frame clones, not every one. The sample includes 150,000 to 200,000 clones, approximately 88% of them seen just once. The receptor was derived from a woman older than 75 with active or convalescent COVID-19. The sample was peripheral blood. This sequence joins TRBV6-2 or TRBV6-3 and TRBJ1-2; TRBD1 might be the D (6 bases). This CDR3 is CASSGGQPFYYGYTF. CDR3 in DNA: TGTGCCAGCAGTGGAGGACAGCCTTTTTACTATGGCTACACCTTC.